One and the same sample provided the 8 T cell receptor beta chains below, sequenced in a study of T cell repertoires in cytomegalovirus infection. TCRdb ran MiXCR on the reads and lists one entry per CDR3 protein. The repertoire holds hundreds of thousands of distinct CDR3 sequences, about 17% seen once, with 12% in the top ten. The sample comprised PBMCs. Receptor source: a human donor in good health (CMV status not recorded). Some clones in this sample may be carry-over from other donors' samples.

The CDR3 is CASSLKGQRTEAFF. As DNA, the CDR3 is TGTGCCAGCAGTTTAAAAGGACAGAGAACTGAAGCTTTCTTT. V usage is TRBV12-3 or TRBV12-4 and J usage is TRBJ1-1, with D tentatively TRBD1 (6 bases). CDR3 length equals 14 residues. Trimming removed 2 bases from V and 5 bases from J, with 12 bases in between.

The J gene is TRBJ1-5, the V gene TRBV4-3; no definite D call. The CDR3 runs to 14 residues. Germline loops: CDR1 LGHNA, CDR2 YSLEER. Trimming took off 1 base at V and 3 bases at J, with 7 bases between the two ends. The CDR3 here is CASSQVATNQPQHF. The CDR3 DNA reads as TGCGCCAGCAGCCAAGTCGCCACCAATCAGCCCCAGCATTTT.

This clonotype appeared a few times. V usage is TRBV5-4 and J usage is TRBJ2-1; D gene unclear. Per germline, CDR1 SGHNT and CDR2 YYREEE (reference sequence). Trimming cost V 0 bases and J 2 bases, with 12 bases left between them. The CDR3 is 16 amino acids. In DNA, the CDR3 is TGTGCCAGCAGCTTGGATATCATGGTGGCCTACAATGAGCAGTTCTTC. Its translation: CASSLDIMVAYNEQFF.

Of note for this clonotype: This clone may be a read error of a much larger clone one base away. The chain has TRBV7-3 and TRBJ2-7; D might be TRBD1 (6 bases). The CDR3 spans 15 residues. Trimming left V 3 bases short and J 1 base short, with 13 bases between. From germline, CDR1 is SGHTA and CDR2 FQGTGA. CDR3 protein: CASSFRPGASYEQYF. In nucleotides, the CDR3 is TGTGCCAGCAGCTTTCGGCCAGGGGCTTCCTACGAGCAGTACTTC.

The chain recombines TRBV20-1 with TRBJ1-6, with D possibly matching TRBD1 (6 bases). The V and J ends lost 0 bases and 12 bases respectively, with 18 bases between them. This CDR3 has 15 residues. Germline V CDR1 and CDR2: DFQATT, SNEGSKA (reference sequence). CDR3 protein: CSARDPTGGFIPLHF. The CDR3 nucleotides are TGCAGTGCTAGAGATCCTACCGGGGGCTTTATACCCCTCCACTTT.

This clonotype has a count of ten or more. V usage is TRBV6-5 and J usage is TRBJ1-3; D remains ambiguous. The CDR3 contains 14 residues. Trimming pared 2 bases from V and 0 bases from J, leaving 5 bases between. Germline V gene sequence: CDR1 MNHEY, CDR2 SVGAGI. The CDR3 coding sequence is TGTGCCAGCAGTTACGGCAGCTCTGGAAACACCATATATTTT. This codes for CASSYGSSGNTIYF.

The table lists this clonotype with many counts. The V call is TRBV7-2, the J call TRBJ1-6; D is unclear. V dropped 0 bases and J dropped 2 bases, with 8 bases sitting between them. The CDR3 is 16 amino acids. Per germline, CDR1 SGHTA and CDR2 FQGNSA. The chain's CDR3 is CASSLAAGPYNSPLHF. The CDR3 nucleotides read TGTGCCAGCAGCTTAGCGGCGGGCCCCTATAATTCACCCCTCCACTTT.

In this sample, this clonotype turned up once. Since a much larger clone is just one base distant, this may be a read error. The chain combines TRBV7-2 with TRBJ2-3; 7 bases fit TRBD2. The CDR3 is made up of 14 amino acids. CDR1 is SGHTA, CDR2 FQGNSA, per germline. CDR3 amino acids: CASGLRTSRDTQYF. As DNA, the CDR3 is TGTGCCAGCGGCTTACGGACTAGTCGAGATACGCAGTATTTT.